This T cell receptor (beta chain) was observed in a study of CD8 T cells in ankylosing spondylitis. Study-level points and caveats: What appeared characteristic of ankylosing spondylitis blood was a TCR beta motif of fewer than ten highly homologous variants. Clones linked to disease were reported to show significant enrichment in matched ankylosing spondylitis synovial fluid.

Germline V lookup: CDR1 MNHEY, CDR2 SVGAGI. The CDR3 extends over 17 amino acids. Losses at the gene ends were 2 bases for V and 4 bases for J; bases not matched to a gene: 10. As for this clonotype: Its antigen is as yet unknown.

Researchers built TCR beta libraries using quantitative 5'-RACE with molecular barcodes. TCRdb fed the 5' RACE reads into MiXCR, producing one record per CDR3 protein. The table records a few hundred thousand distinct CDR3 sequences, 18% of them present only once. Sequencing was performed on blood, either unsorted or a sorted T cell fraction (not recorded which). The V and J genes are TRBV6-5 and TRBJ2-2; 7 bases fit TRBD1. This receptor was taken from a male donor with ankylosing spondylitis. CDR3 coding DNA: TGTGCCAGCAGTTACCCAACGGACAGGATCGGCACCGGGGAGCTGTTTTTT. The encoded protein is CASSYPTDRIGTGELFF.